Listed below are T cell receptor beta chains from one sample, sequenced in a study of blood T cell repertoires in COVID-19. TCRdb keeps only in-frame clones here, not all; method: immunoSEQ multiplex PCR. The data contain 70,000 or so clones, about 91% of them singletons. What was sequenced was peripheral blood. These receptor sequences come from a woman aged 45-60 years with acute or convalescent COVID-19. CDR3s include the opening cysteine and the closing phenylalanine or tryptophan. A D gene is named only where the DNA matches it firmly. Size tells how often a clone was seen (once, few, many) or the class of an expanded clone, and some rows leave it out.

cdr3_nt cdr3_aa clone_size v_call d_call j_call
TGTGCCATTACCTTCGGGTTCTCGCACTTC CAITFGFSHF NA TRBV11-3 NA TRBJ2-7
TGTGCCAGCAGTATAGTTCCGAACACCGGGGAGCTGTTTTTT CASSIVPNTGELFF few TRBV27 NA TRBJ2-2
TGTGCCAGCATTGGACAACCCAGCCCGCTCCCCTATGGCTACACCTTC CASIGQPSPLPYGYTF NA TRBV2 NA TRBJ1-2
TGTGCCAGCTCACCAGCAGGGGGCTATGGCTACACCTTC CASSPAGGYGYTF once TRBV18 TRBD1 TRBJ1-2
TGTGCCAGCAGCTTGGCGAGGTTCACCGGGGAGCTGTTTTTT CASSLARFTGELFF NA TRBV5-6 NA TRBJ2-2
TGTGCCTGCCTCGGACAGGGGGCTTCACCCCTCCACTTT CACLGQGASPLHF NA TRBV30 TRBD1 TRBJ1-6
TGCGCCAGCAGCCCGGGGGGAGCAGGGGAGCTGTTTTTT CASSPGGAGELFF once TRBV5-1 TRBD2 TRBJ2-2
TGTGCCAGCAGCCCATTGTTTCACAGACAGAACACTGAAGCTTTCTTT CASSPLFHRQNTEAFF NA TRBV14 NA TRBJ1-1
TGTGCCAGCAGCACAGGGATGGTCAGCTCTGGAAACACCATATATTTT CASSTGMVSSGNTIYF NA TRBV2 NA TRBJ1-3
TGTGCCAGCAGAACCCCGGGACAGGGATACGGCTACACCTTC CASRTPGQGYGYTF NA TRBV28 TRBD1 TRBJ1-2
TGCGCCAGCGAAGCAGGGGATGGGGCGAGATTCTATGGCTACACCTTC CASEAGDGARFYGYTF NA TRBV5-1 NA TRBJ1-2
TGTGCCAGCAGCCCGGGGGGGTACGAGCAGTACTTC CASSPGGYEQYF NA TRBV11-2 TRBD2 TRBJ2-7
TGCGCCAGCAGCCAGGACAGAGGCCCTACTGAAGCTTTCTTT CASSQDRGPTEAFF NA TRBV4-1 NA TRBJ1-1
TGTGCCAGCAGCCCTGGACTAGCCGAGCAGTTCTTC CASSPGLAEQFF NA TRBV9 TRBD2 TRBJ2-1
TGTGCCTGGAGTCGTGGGTCCGGGTTCCCGCAGTATTTT CAWSRGSGFPQYF NA TRBV30 NA TRBJ2-3
TGTGCCAGCAGCTTTGAGGGGCCCCGGGGGACTGAAGCTTTCTTT CASSFEGPRGTEAFF NA TRBV11-2 NA TRBJ1-1
TGTGCCAGCAGTTACCCTGCGTCGGGGACCCAGTACTTC CASSYPASGTQYF NA TRBV6-5 NA TRBJ2-5
TGCGCCAGCAGCCCCGGACACTTCGCCTCTGGAAACACCATATATTTT CASSPGHFASGNTIYF NA TRBV5-1 NA TRBJ1-3
TGCAGCGTCGGGGACTCACCGCAAGAGACCCAGTACTTC CSVGDSPQETQYF NA TRBV29-1 NA TRBJ2-5
TGCGCCAGCGGTCAGGTGAACACCGGGGAGCTGTTTTTT CASGQVNTGELFF NA TRBV4-1 NA TRBJ2-2
TGTGCCAGCAGCTTGGGTGCAGGGGGCGCTCGGAATGGCTACACCTTC CASSLGAGGARNGYTF NA TRBV5-6 TRBD1 TRBJ1-2
TGTGCCAGCAGTTTTGGGACAGGTGAAAAACTGTTTTTT CASSFGTGEKLFF NA TRBV27 TRBD1 TRBJ1-4
TGCGCCAGCAGTGACCGCGGGACAGGGGGCGGTGAAGCTTTCTTT CASSDRGTGGGEAFF NA TRBV10-2 TRBD1 TRBJ1-1
TGTGCCAGCAGTCCCCGTTCCTACGAGCAGTACTTC CASSPRSYEQYF NA TRBV28 NA TRBJ2-7
TGTGCCTGGAGTACCGACAGAATTAACACTGAAGCTTTCTTT CAWSTDRINTEAFF NA TRBV30 NA TRBJ1-1
TGTGCCACCAGCGGCGGGAGGATTAGCACAGATACGCAGTATTTT CATSGGRISTDTQYF NA TRBV15 TRBD2 TRBJ2-3
TGTGCCAGCAGTACAGCGGGACCCCGACCTCGCTACGAGCAGTACTTC CASSTAGPRPRYEQYF NA TRBV3-1/TRBV3-2 TRBD2 TRBJ2-7
TGTGCCAGCAAGACTCGGACAGGCGCTATGAACACTGAAGCTTTCTTT CASKTRTGAMNTEAFF NA TRBV19 TRBD1 TRBJ1-1
TGTGCCAGCAGTTACGGGACAGGGGGAGCCGGGAACGAGCAGTACTTC CASSYGTGGAGNEQYF NA TRBV6-6 TRBD1 TRBJ2-7
TGTGCCAGCAGCTTAGGTCCAGGAAACAATGAGCAGTTCTTC CASSLGPGNNEQFF once TRBV7-2 NA TRBJ2-1
TGTGCCAGCGAGGGAGTGGGTCTAGCCAGCGGTGAGCAGTTCTTC CASEGVGLASGEQFF NA TRBV2 NA TRBJ2-1
TGTGCCAGCAGGGGGACAGGTCTCCATTCACCCCTCCACTTT CASRGTGLHSPLHF NA TRBV27 TRBD1 TRBJ1-6
TGTGCCAGTCGAAGGCGGGACAGATCCTCAGATACGCAGTATTTT CASRRRDRSSDTQYF NA TRBV2 NA TRBJ2-3
TGTGCCAGCAGTTTACGACAGGGAAGGTACACTGAAGCTTTCTTT CASSLRQGRYTEAFF few TRBV27 TRBD1 TRBJ1-1
TGTGCCAGCAGCTTCTTACAGGGTGCTGGGGCCAACGTCCTGACTTTC CASSFLQGAGANVLTF NA TRBV7-3 NA TRBJ2-6
TGTGCCAGCAGGGAAGGGACAGGCCCCTATGGCTACACCTTC CASREGTGPYGYTF NA TRBV5-4 TRBD1 TRBJ1-2
TGTGCCAGCTCACCGCGACAGGGTGGTGGCTACACCTTC CASSPRQGGGYTF NA TRBV18 TRBD1 TRBJ1-2
TGTGCCAGCAGCGGAGGACAGGGAAGGGTCACCGGGGAGCTGTTTTTT CASSGGQGRVTGELFF NA TRBV7-9 TRBD1 TRBJ2-2
TGTGCCAGCAGTTTACAGGGCTACTATGGCTACACCTTC CASSLQGYYGYTF NA TRBV12-3/TRBV12-4 NA TRBJ1-2
TGTGCCAGCTCGGCGACTAGCCAAGAGACCCAGTACTTC CASSATSQETQYF once TRBV6-5 NA TRBJ2-5
TGCAGCGTTGAAACCCCTGATCGGTGGACTGAAGCTTTCTTT CSVETPDRWTEAFF NA TRBV29-1 NA TRBJ1-1
TGTGCCAGCAGCTTCCAGGGAGAAGCTTTCTTT CASSFQGEAFF NA TRBV5-4 NA TRBJ1-1
TGCGCCAGCAGCTTGGATAACGGGATGAACACTGAAGCTTTCTTT CASSLDNGMNTEAFF NA TRBV5-1 NA TRBJ1-1
TGTGCCAGCAGTTACCGACAGGGAGGATACGAGCAGTACTTC CASSYRQGGYEQYF few TRBV27 NA TRBJ2-7
TGTGCCAGCAGCTTGACAGTAACTGGAAACACCATATATTTT CASSLTVTGNTIYF few TRBV5-5 NA TRBJ1-3
TGTGCCAGCAGCTTAGGGGGGCGCGACACCGGGGAGCTGTTTTTT CASSLGGRDTGELFF NA TRBV7-2 NA TRBJ2-2
TGTGCCAGCAGTAGGGACAGGGGACGCAATGAGCAGTTCTTC CASSRDRGRNEQFF once TRBV6-5 TRBD1 TRBJ2-1
TGTGCCAGTAGTAAGACTAGCGGGAGCTACACAGATACGCAGTATTTT CASSKTSGSYTDTQYF NA TRBV19 TRBD2 TRBJ2-3
TGTGCCAGTGTCTTGGGGGGCTCTGGAAACACCATATATTTT CASVLGGSGNTIYF NA TRBV28 NA TRBJ1-3
TGTGCCAGCAGCCCCACGATATCGGACACCATATATTTT CASSPTISDTIYF few TRBV16 NA TRBJ1-3
TGTGCCAGCAGACTTACCCCGGGACTAGCTGGCCCCGGGGAGCTGTTTTTT CASRLTPGLAGPGELFF once TRBV3-1/TRBV3-2 TRBD2 TRBJ2-2
TGCGCCAGCAGCCCCCGAGGGGGGGGGATCACTGAAGCTTTCTTT CASSPRGGGITEAFF NA TRBV5-1 NA TRBJ1-1
TGTGCCAGCAGCTTTAGCGGGGGCCCCTACGAGCAGTACTTC CASSFSGGPYEQYF NA TRBV7-8 TRBD2 TRBJ2-7
TGTGCCAGCAGTGCCGGGACAGGGAATGGCTACACCTTC CASSAGTGNGYTF few TRBV25-1 TRBD1 TRBJ1-2
TGTGCCAGCAGTTTAGGGGCGAACGCTGAAGCTTTCTTT CASSLGANAEAFF NA TRBV28 NA TRBJ1-1
TGTGCCAGCAGTGAAGAGGCTAGGAGACCTCTGGATGAGCAGTTCTTC CASSEEARRPLDEQFF NA TRBV6-1 NA TRBJ2-1
TGTGCCAGCAGACTAGCGGGAGGGCACAATGAGCAGTTCTTC CASRLAGGHNEQFF NA TRBV11-2 TRBD2 TRBJ2-1